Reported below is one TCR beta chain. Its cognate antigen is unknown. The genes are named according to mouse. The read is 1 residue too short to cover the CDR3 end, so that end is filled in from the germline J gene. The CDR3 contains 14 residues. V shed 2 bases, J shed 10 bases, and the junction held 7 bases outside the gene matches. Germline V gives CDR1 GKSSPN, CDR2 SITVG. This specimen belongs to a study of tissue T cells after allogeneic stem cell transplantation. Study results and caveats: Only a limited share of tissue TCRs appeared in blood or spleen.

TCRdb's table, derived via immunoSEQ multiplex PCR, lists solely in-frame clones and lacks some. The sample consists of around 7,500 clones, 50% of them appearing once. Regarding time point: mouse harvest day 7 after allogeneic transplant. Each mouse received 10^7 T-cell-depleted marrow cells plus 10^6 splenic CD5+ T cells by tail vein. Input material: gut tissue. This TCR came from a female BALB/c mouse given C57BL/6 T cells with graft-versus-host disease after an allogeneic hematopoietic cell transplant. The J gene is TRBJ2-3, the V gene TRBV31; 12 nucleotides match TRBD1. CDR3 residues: CAWSSGTGGEALYF. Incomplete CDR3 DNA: TGTGCCTGGAGTTCCGGGACAGGGGGCGAGGCGCTGTAT. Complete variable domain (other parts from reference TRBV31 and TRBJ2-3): AQTIHQWPVAEIKAVGSPLSLGCTIKGKSSPNLYWYWQATGGTLQQLFYSITVGQVESVVQLNLSASRPKDDQFILSTEKLLLSHSGFYLCAWSSGTGGEALYFGSGTRLTVL.